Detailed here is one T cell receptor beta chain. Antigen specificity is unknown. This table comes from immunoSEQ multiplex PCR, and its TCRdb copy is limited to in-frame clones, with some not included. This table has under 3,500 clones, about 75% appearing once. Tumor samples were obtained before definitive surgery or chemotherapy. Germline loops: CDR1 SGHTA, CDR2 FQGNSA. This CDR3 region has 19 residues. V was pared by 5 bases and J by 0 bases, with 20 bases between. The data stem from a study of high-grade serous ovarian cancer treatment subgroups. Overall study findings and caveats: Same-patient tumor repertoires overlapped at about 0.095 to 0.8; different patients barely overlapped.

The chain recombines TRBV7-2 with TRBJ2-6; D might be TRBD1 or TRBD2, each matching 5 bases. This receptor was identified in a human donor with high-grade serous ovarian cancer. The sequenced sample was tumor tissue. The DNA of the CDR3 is TGTGCCAGCAGCGCCCGGACTCAGGGAATTCCCTCTGGGGCCAACGTCCTGACTTTC. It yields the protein CASSARTQGIPSGANVLTF.